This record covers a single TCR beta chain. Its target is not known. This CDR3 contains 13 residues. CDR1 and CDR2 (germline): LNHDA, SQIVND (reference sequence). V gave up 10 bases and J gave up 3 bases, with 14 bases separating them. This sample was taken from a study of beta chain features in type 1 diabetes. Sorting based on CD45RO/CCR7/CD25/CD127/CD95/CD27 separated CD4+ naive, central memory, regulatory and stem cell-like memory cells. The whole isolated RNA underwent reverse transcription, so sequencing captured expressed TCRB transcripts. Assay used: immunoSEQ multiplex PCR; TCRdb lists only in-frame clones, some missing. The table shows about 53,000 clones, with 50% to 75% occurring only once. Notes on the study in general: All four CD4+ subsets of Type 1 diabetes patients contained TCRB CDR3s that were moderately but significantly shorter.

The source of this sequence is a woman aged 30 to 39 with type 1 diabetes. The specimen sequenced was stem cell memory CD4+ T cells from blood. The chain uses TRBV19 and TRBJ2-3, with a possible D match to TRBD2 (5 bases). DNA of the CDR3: TGTGCCACAAGTTTAGCGAGAACAGATACGCAGTATTTT. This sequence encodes CATSLARTDTQYF. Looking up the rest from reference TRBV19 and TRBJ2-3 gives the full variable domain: DGGITQSPKYLFRKEGQNVTLSCEQNLNHDAMYWYRQDPGQGLRLIYYSQIVNDFQKGDIAEGYSVSREKKESFPLTVTSAQKNPTAFYLCATSLARTDTQYFGPGTRLTVL.